The 9 T cell receptor beta chains given below trace back to one sample, sequenced in a study of CD8 T cells in ankylosing spondylitis. TCRdb analysed the 5' RACE reads with MiXCR anew, one entry per CDR3 protein. This table holds about 250,000 distinct CDR3 sequences, more than 20% found once. Sample: blood, either unsorted or a sorted T cell fraction (not recorded which). The receptors here all came from a male donor with ankylosing spondylitis or in good health (not recorded which).

The chain is built from TRBV5-1 and TRBJ2-3; D perhaps matches TRBD2 (6 bases). Trimming pared 5 bases from V and 4 bases from J, leaving 17 bases between. This CDR3 comprises 15 residues. Germline lookup yields CDR1 SGHRS and CDR2 YFSETQ. This CDR3 reads CASRSGTDWADTQYF. The CDR3 nucleotides read TGCGCCAGCAGATCCGGGACTGATTGGGCAGATACGCAGTATTTT.

This clonotype was detected ten times or more. This chain joins TRBV10-2 and TRBJ2-3; 12 bases are a match to TRBD2. The length of the CDR3 is 15 residues. Trimming at V came to 10 bases and at J to 3 bases, leaving 8 bases not matched to a gene. In germline, CDR1 is WSHSY, CDR2 SAAADI. CDR3 DNA sequence: TGCGCCACCGCACTAGCGGGGGGCGGGACAGATACGCAGTATTTT. Its translation: CATALAGGGTDTQYF.

This clonotype was detected a few times. The V and J genes are TRBV6-1 and TRBJ2-3; D is unclear. This CDR3 has 13 amino acids. Germline CDR1 MNHNS, CDR2 SASEGT. Trimming left V 6 bases short and J 2 bases short, with 9 bases between. The CDR3 loop is CASRLDLTDTQYF. In DNA, the CDR3 is TGTGCCAGCAGACTGGACCTCACAGATACGCAGTATTTT.

This clonotype was recorded many times. The chain combines TRBV4-1 with TRBJ1-5, with TRBD1 matching 8 bases. The CDR3 totals 16 residues. V lost 1 base, J lost 0 bases, and 2 bases stayed unmatched. Germline CDR1 is MGHRA and CDR2 is YSYEKL. The chain's CDR3 is CASSQGDRTSNQPQHF. The CDR3 DNA is TGCGCCAGCAGCCAAGGGGACAGGACTAGCAATCAGCCCCAGCATTTT.

V usage is TRBV20-1 and J usage is TRBJ2-3, with TRBD1 matching 10 bases. V shed 2 bases and J 2 bases; nucleotides not matched to a gene: 7. Germline CDR1 and CDR2: DFQATT and SNEGSKA (reference sequence). CDR3 size: 16 residues. The DNA of the CDR3 is TGCAGTGCTAGACCCTGGGACAGGGGATACACAGATACGCAGTATTTT. Protein sequence: CSARPWDRGYTDTQYF.

This chain uses TRBV20-1 with TRBJ2-3; D is ambiguous. CDR3 size: 10 residues. Germline V gene data show CDR1 as DFQATT and CDR2 as SNEGSKA (reference sequence). V was trimmed by 3 bases and J by 6 bases, leaving 4 bases between them. CDR3 nucleotides: TGCAGTGCTAGTTTCGATACGCAGTATTTT. Its translation: CSASFDTQYF.

This clonotype was found many times. This chain joins TRBV20-1 and TRBJ2-3; 8 bases match TRBD1. This CDR3 is 14 amino acids long. With V trimmed by 1 base and J by 3 bases, 3 bases remained unmatched. CDR1 is DFQATT, CDR2 SNEGSKA, per germline (reference sequence). DNA of the CDR3: TGCAGTGCTAGAGGACAGGGGAAGACAGATACGCAGTATTTT. This codes for CSARGQGKTDTQYF.

This clonotype was seen more than once but under ten times. The rearrangement uses TRBV7-9 and TRBJ2-7; D is unclear. CDR1 SEHNR and CDR2 FQNEAQ come from the germline V gene (reference sequence). V was shortened by 5 bases and J by 5 bases, with 19 bases between the two germline ends. The CDR3 has 15 amino acids. In DNA form, the CDR3 reads TGTGCCAGCAGCCTAACGACACCCGCGGCCCACGAGCAGTACTTC. Its translation is CASSLTTPAAHEQYF.

This clonotype was detected many times. The chain uses TRBV29-1 and TRBJ1-2; 7 positions agree with TRBD1. V shed 7 bases and J 2 bases; nucleotides not matched to a gene: 4. The CDR3 covers 12 residues. The V gene's germline CDR1 is SQVTM and CDR2 ANQGSEA. This CDR3 reads CSAGTANYGYTF. Written as DNA, the CDR3 is TGCAGCGCAGGGACAGCCAACTATGGCTACACCTTC.